These 14 T cell receptor beta chains came from one sample sequenced in a study of monozygotic twins with inflammatory bowel disease. TCRdb re-called the 5' RACE reads; every CDR3 protein appears as one record, without DNA. This sample's clone table lists roughly 120,000 distinct CDR3 sequences. Sequencing was performed on blood. The receptor set was obtained from a human donor with ulcerative colitis or Crohn's disease, or a healthy co-twin of an affected twin (not recorded which).

CDR3 region: CASSLGSGEKLFF. The rearrangement joins TRBV5-1 to TRBJ1-4. Germline loops: CDR1 SGHRS, CDR2 YFSETQ. The CDR3 is 13 amino acids.

The CDR3 here is CSATREARRSQYF. V usage is TRBV20-1 and J usage is TRBJ2-5; TCRdb gives TRBD2 as the D gene, but with no DNA this cannot be confirmed. CDR3 length equals 13 residues. Germline lookup yields CDR1 DFQATT and CDR2 SNEGSKA (reference sequence).

The CDR3: CSAVRGAVVGNEQFF. The V and J genes are TRBV20-1 and TRBJ2-1. The CDR3 is 15 amino acids. Germline V CDR1 and CDR2: DFQATT, SNEGSKA (reference sequence).

The chain carries TRBV5-1 and TRBJ2-1. The CDR3 contains 15 residues. Germline lookup yields CDR1 SGHRS and CDR2 YFSETQ. The CDR3 loop reads CASSEERHSYNEQFF.

V and J are TRBV6-1 and TRBJ1-1; the TCRdb D gene call, TRBD1, has no DNA to confirm it. There are 15 residues in the CDR3. The germline V gene encodes CDR1 MNHNS and CDR2 SASEGT. This CDR3 reads CASSEEEPGDTEAFF.

The V and J genes are TRBV28 and TRBJ2-1; the TRBD1 assignment by TCRdb is unverifiable without DNA. The CDR3 contains 12 residues. Germline V gives CDR1 MDHEN, CDR2 SYDVKM. CDR3 residues: CASTGTMAEQFF. Drawing the rest from reference TRBV28 and TRBJ2-1, the complete variable domain is DVKVTQSSRYLVKRTGEKVFLECVQDMDHENMFWYRQDPGLGLRLIYFSYDVKMKEKGDIPEGYSVSREKKERFSLILESASTNQTSMYLCASTGTMAEQFFGPGTRLTVL.

This chain joins TRBV6-1 and TRBJ2-3; TCRdb lists TRBD2, though no DNA is available to test this call. This CDR3 is built from 16 residues. The V gene's germline CDR1 is MNHNS and CDR2 SASEGT. The CDR3 here is CASSEALGRATDTQYF.

The chain employs TRBV28 and TRBJ2-1; TCRdb names TRBD1, which stays unverified in the absence of DNA. Germline CDR1 and CDR2: MDHEN and SYDVKM. The CDR3 is made up of 15 amino acids. The CDR3 spells CASSGWGQSYNEQFF.

V is TRBV5-6 and J is TRBJ2-1; the D call from TCRdb, TRBD2, cannot be confirmed without DNA. Germline values: CDR1 SGHDT, CDR2 YYEEEE. CDR3 length: 16 residues. The CDR3 region is CASSSETSGGVNEQFF.

The chain links TRBV7-3 to TRBJ2-1. The CDR3 sequence is 13 residues long. CDR1 is SGHTA, CDR2 FQGTGA, per germline. CDR3 in amino acids: CASSSDRNNEQFF.

The gene calls are TRBV29-1 and TRBJ2-1; TCRdb's D gene call, TRBD1, goes unchecked for lack of DNA. Germline V gene sequence: CDR1 SQVTM, CDR2 ANQGSEA. The CDR3 length is 14 residues. The chain's CDR3 is CSVLGTGGYNEQFF.

The chain employs TRBV2 and TRBJ1-5; there is no DNA to check the TCRdb D call of TRBD1. CDR3 length equals 13 residues. Germline lookup yields CDR1 SNHLY and CDR2 FYNNEI. The CDR3 sequence: CASRRGLVQPQHF.

The gene calls are TRBV7-2 and TRBJ2-7; the TCRdb D gene call, TRBD2, has no DNA to confirm it. This CDR3 has 16 amino acids. The V gene's germline CDR1 is SGHTA and CDR2 FQGNSA. The CDR3 loop is CASSFGTSFEAYEQYF.

The chain couples TRBV12-3 or TRBV12-4 to TRBJ2-5. This CDR3 has 15 residues. The CDR3 sequence: CASSLNSRTQETQYF.